These 21 T cell receptor beta chains came from one sample sequenced in a study of regulatory T cells in long-lasting Graves disease. Researchers made TCR beta libraries by using iRepertoire HTBI primers and running Arm-PCR on CDR3 regions. Each CDR3 protein gets one entry after TCRdb re-called the multiplex PCR reads with MiXCR. The sample has around 400,000 distinct CDR3 sequences, approximately 15% seen once; the top ten hold about 7.8%. The sample's time point: newly diagnosed GD, antithyroid drugs for less than 3 months. RNA isolated from PBMCs was used to make the TCR library. This sample also belongs to another study, concerning T cells in Graves' hyperthyroidism and ophthalmopathy.

The sample here was peripheral blood mononuclear cells (PBMCs), taken at new diagnosis, from a patient treated with antithyroid drugs. The source of these receptors is a woman aged 40 to 49 with Graves disease.

This clonotype has at least ten counts. The chain employs TRBV7-9 and TRBJ2-1; D unclear. The CDR3 extends over 13 amino acids. The V end was cut by 1 base, the J end by 8 bases, with 9 bases between. The germline V gene encodes CDR1 SEHNR and CDR2 FQNEAQ (reference sequence). CDR3 coding DNA: TGTGCCAGCAGCTTAGTAGTCCCGGATGAGCAGTTCTTC. As protein: CASSLVVPDEQFF.

The CDR3 region is CASSDDGLAGGTSYNEQFF. The DNA for the CDR3 is TGTGCCAGCAGCGACGACGGACTAGCGGGAGGTACTTCCTACAATGAGCAGTTCTTC. The genes are TRBV9 and TRBJ2-1; 14 positions match TRBD2. The CDR3 extends over 19 amino acids. CDR1 and CDR2 (germline): SGDLS, YYNGEE. Trimming took 3 bases from V and 1 from J; bases not matched to a gene: 9.

This clonotype was seen repeatedly, ten times or more. This sequence joins TRBV28 and TRBJ2-5; maybe TRBD2 (6 bases). CDR3 length: 14 residues. V was clipped by 5 bases and J by 2 bases, with 12 bases between them. Germline V gene sequence: CDR1 MDHEN, CDR2 SYDVKM. CDR3: CASSQPGAQETQYF. The CDR3 DNA sequence: TGTGCCAGCAGTCAACCGGGAGCACAAGAGACCCAGTACTTC.

This clonotype has ten or more counts. This chain joins TRBV7-2 and TRBJ2-5; D is possibly TRBD2 (5 bases). Looked up from germline, CDR1 is SGHTA and CDR2 is FQGNSA. The ends were cut back, 6 bases at V and 3 bases at J, with 11 bases in the middle. This CDR3 comprises 13 residues. DNA of the CDR3: TGTGCCAGCAGGTTTCGAGGGAAAGAGACCCAGTACTTC. Its protein is CASRFRGKETQYF.

This clonotype was seen repeatedly, ten times or more. V and J are TRBV27 and TRBJ2-5, with a weak D call TRBD1 (6 bases). This CDR3 has 16 residues. CDR1 and CDR2 (germline): MNHEY, SMNVEV (reference sequence). V was clipped by 5 bases and J by 2 bases, with 18 bases between them. The CDR3 region has the DNA TGTGCCAGCAGTGCAAGGGTTTTGGACAGACAAGAGACCCAGTACTTC. Amino acids: CASSARVLDRQETQYF.

This clonotype appeared a few times. The chain is built from TRBV7-3 and TRBJ1-1; no clear D gene. V was shortened by 1 base and J by 3 bases, with 18 bases between the two germline ends. CDR1 and CDR2 from the germline V gene are SGHTA and FQGTGA. There are 17 residues in the CDR3. The CDR3, as DNA: TGTGCCAGCAGCTTAATGGGTCCCGGTCACGGTGACACTGAAGCTTTCTTT. Residues: CASSLMGPGHGDTEAFF.

This clonotype occurred many times. The chain combines TRBV24-1 with TRBJ2-5; weak D call: TRBD1 (5 bases). Between the trimmed V and J ends, which lost 3 bases and 4 bases, there was a span of 11 bases. This CDR3 has 14 residues. Per germline, CDR1 KGHDR and CDR2 SFDVKD. DNA for the CDR3: TGTGCCACCAGTGATCTAGGGGCGGCAGAGACCCAGTACTTC. Protein: CATSDLGAAETQYF.

This clonotype was seen many times. This chain uses TRBV11-1 with TRBJ2-1; D unresolved. Germline CDR1 reads SGHAT; CDR2 reads FQDESV (reference sequence). The V end was cut by 1 base, the J end by 4 bases, with 14 bases between. This CDR3 spans 16 amino acids. The CDR3 DNA is TGTGCCAGCAGCTTAGTAAGGGAATGGGCATACAATGAGCAGTTCTTC. Protein sequence: CASSLVREWAYNEQFF. The complete variable domain, with remaining parts taken from reference TRBV11-1 and TRBJ2-1, reads EAEVAQSPRYKITEKSQAVAFWCDPISGHATLYWYRQILGQGPELLVQFQDESVVDDSQLPKDRFSAERLKGVDSTLKIQPAELGDSAMYLCASSLVREWAYNEQFFGPGTRLTVL.

This clonotype appeared many times. The CDR3 DNA is TGTGCCAGCACCGGGACAGGGGGTTCTTACGAGCAGTACTTC. This translates into CASTGTGGSYEQYF. This chain uses TRBV18 with TRBJ2-7, with 11 bases that match TRBD1. The CDR3 covers 14 residues. V gave up 8 bases and J gave up 4 bases; unmatched junction bases: 7. Germline loops: CDR1 KGHSH, CDR2 LQKENI.

This clonotype has a handful of counts. The chain is built from TRBV4-2 and TRBJ1-4; no reliable D call. CDR3 length equals 13 residues. CDR1 and CDR2 from the germline V gene are LGHNA and YNFKEQ. V lost 0 bases and J lost 5, with 4 bases in between. In DNA form, the CDR3 reads TGTGCCAGCAGCCAAGATAGGAATGAAAAACTGTTTTTT. It encodes CASSQDRNEKLFF.

This clonotype was counted many times. The CDR3 DNA follows: TGTGCCAGCAGCAAGGGGGGACAGAACAATCAGCCCCAGCATTTT. This sequence encodes CASSKGGQNNQPQHF. V is TRBV11-2 and J is TRBJ1-5, with TRBD1 matching 7 bases. This CDR3 is 15 amino acids long. After removal of 5 bases from V and 3 bases from J, the junction contained 7 bases not matched to a gene. The V gene's germline CDR1 is SGHAT and CDR2 FQNNGV.

The sample holds many counts of this clonotype. The V and J genes are TRBV2 and TRBJ2-5, with 11 nucleotides matching TRBD1. Trimming cost V 1 base and J 1 base; bases outside gene matches: 2. This CDR3 has 16 residues. CDR1 is SNHLY, CDR2 FYNNEI, per germline. The CDR3 region is CASSEGTGGTQETQYF. CDR3 nucleotides: TGTGCCAGCAGTGAAGGGACAGGGGGCACCCAAGAGACCCAGTACTTC.

This clonotype was seen at least ten times. This chain uses TRBV2 with TRBJ1-2; a weak D match, TRBD1 (5 bases). This CDR3 spans 13 amino acids. V lost 4 bases, J lost 3 bases, and 9 bases lay in between. CDR1 is SNHLY, CDR2 FYNNEI, per germline. CDR3 coding DNA: TGTGCCAGCAGTGTACCGGGGCACTATGGCTACACCTTC. It specifies CASSVPGHYGYTF.

V usage is TRBV5-1 and J usage is TRBJ1-4; the D gene is possibly TRBD1 (6 bases). The CDR3 extends over 17 amino acids. Germline-derived CDR1 and CDR2 are SGHRS and YFSETQ. V was shortened by 2 bases and J by 7 bases, with 21 bases between the two germline ends. The CDR3 reads CASSLRPAGEGGEKLFF. The CDR3 DNA is TGCGCCAGCAGCTTACGCCCGGCCGGGGAAGGGGGTGAAAAACTGTTTTTT.

This clonotype was seen repeatedly, ten times or more. The chain links TRBV12-3 or TRBV12-4 to TRBJ2-7, with D possibly matching TRBD1 (6 bases). V lost 3 bases and J lost 3, with 15 bases in between. The CDR3 runs 15 residues. DNA of the CDR3: TGTGCCAGCAGTTTCCCTCGGGACAAGAACTACGAGCAGTACTTC. Protein sequence: CASSFPRDKNYEQYF.

This clonotype was seen at least ten times. The J gene is TRBJ2-3, the V gene TRBV7-2, with 7 bases lining up with TRBD2. The CDR3 sequence is 16 residues long. CDR1 SGHTA and CDR2 FQGNSA come from the germline V gene. The junction had 8 bases not matched to a gene; V was cut back by 1 base and J by 4 bases. This CDR3 is CASSLEDSGPPDTQYF. CDR3 DNA sequence: TGTGCCAGCAGCTTAGAGGATAGCGGGCCTCCAGATACGCAGTATTTT. Looking up the rest from reference TRBV7-2 and TRBJ2-3 gives the full variable domain: GAGVSQSPSNKVTEKGKDVELRCDPISGHTALYWYRQSLGQGLEFLIYFQGNSAPDKSGLPSDRFSAERTGGSVSTLTIQRTQQEDSAVYLCASSLEDSGPPDTQYFGPGTRLTVL.

This clonotype is deemed medium-sized. The chain links TRBV4-1 to TRBJ2-5; D uncertain. This CDR3 contains 14 residues. The V end lost 4 bases, the J end lost 4 bases, and 13 bases lay between the germline ends. CDR1 is MGHRA and CDR2 is YSYEKL in the germline V gene. The CDR3 region has the DNA TGCGCCAGCAGCCCCCCCGACGGCACAGAGACCCAGTACTTC. Translated, it gives CASSPPDGTETQYF.

This clonotype was picked up many times. V usage is TRBV27 and J usage is TRBJ2-7; TRBD2 agrees at 7 bases. The length of the CDR3 is 14 residues. CDR1 is MNHEY and CDR2 is SMNVEV in the germline V gene (reference sequence). The trim removed 2 bases at V and 4 bases at J, leaving 5 bases unmatched. The CDR3 sequence: CASSLGEGPYEQYF. CDR3 DNA sequence: TGTGCCAGCAGTTTAGGGGAGGGCCCGTACGAGCAGTACTTC.

The chain recombines TRBV19 with TRBJ1-3; D gene ambiguous. Germline lookup yields CDR1 LNHDA and CDR2 SQIVND (reference sequence). This CDR3 is built from 17 residues. V lost 2 bases to trimming and J lost 0 bases, with 14 bases between them. CDR3 in DNA: TGTGCCAGTAGTATAATCAGACGGATGGTCTCTGGAAACACCATATATTTT. Residues: CASSIIRRMVSGNTIYF.

A few counts support this clonotype. This chain joins TRBV28 and TRBJ2-5, with 12 bases lining up with TRBD1. The ends lost 6 bases at V and 8 bases at J; junction bases unmatched: 13. Germline lookup yields CDR1 MDHEN and CDR2 SYDVKM. The CDR3 runs 16 residues. CDR3 nucleotides: TGTGCCAGCAGCTCACCCGGGACAGGGGGCGAAGTCACCCAGTACTTC. Amino acids: CASSSPGTGGEVTQYF.

This clonotype was recorded a few times. A much larger clone differs by one base, so this may be a read error. As the CDR3 is not closed by the conserved phenylalanine or tryptophan, this likely results from a read error. This sequence joins TRBV27 and TRBJ2-7; TRBD2 matches 13 bases. V shed 2 bases and J 4 bases; nucleotides not matched to a gene: 11. Per germline, CDR1 MNHEY and CDR2 SMNVEV (reference sequence). The CDR3 is made up of 18 amino acids. The CDR3 DNA sequence: TGTGCCAGCAGTTTAAGGGGACTAGCGGGACGGCCTCGATACGAGCAGTACTCC. Translated, it gives CASSLRGLAGRPRYEQYS.